Below are 10 T cell receptor beta chains sequenced from a single sample in a study of T cell repertoires in aging, cancer and after chemotherapy. The template was genomic DNA from peripheral blood, not RNA. Rearranged V-D-J TRB sequences were amplified with a mixed TRB-A/B primer pool. A single record per CDR3 protein comes from TCRdb applying MiXCR to the multiplex PCR reads. The repertoire holds about 13,000 distinct CDR3 sequences, with 20% to 30% as singletons. Input material: blood. The source of these receptors is a human donor in good health.

This clonotype was recorded a few times. The chain employs TRBV12-3 or TRBV12-4 and TRBJ2-2; TRBD2 might be the D (6 bases). V lost 6 bases, J lost 0 bases, and 11 bases lay in between. CDR3 length equals 15 residues. CDR3 region: CASRRGPSNTGELFF. Written as DNA, the CDR3 is TGTGCCAGCAGGCGGGGACCCTCGAACACCGGGGAGCTGTTTTTT.

The chain recombines TRBV20-1 with TRBJ2-3; tentatively, D is TRBD1 (6 bases). Looked up from germline, CDR1 is DFQATT and CDR2 is SNEGSKA (reference sequence). This CDR3 is built from 15 residues. Trimming stripped 3 bases from V and 2 bases from J, with 15 bases between. The CDR3 DNA follows: TGCAGTGCTAGTCAATTACAGGGTCCCACAGATACGCAGTATTTT. This gives the protein CSASQLQGPTDTQYF.

This clonotype is termed medium-sized. The rearrangement links TRBV6-2 or TRBV6-3 to TRBJ2-3, with 13 bases matching TRBD2. The CDR3 sequence is 14 residues long. CDR1 is MNHEY and CDR2 is SVGEGT in the germline V gene. Trimming cost V 10 bases and J 4 bases; bases outside gene matches: 5. The CDR3 nucleotides are TGTGCCATCTCCGGACTAGCGGGGGCAGATACGCAGTATTTT. Protein sequence: CAISGLAGADTQYF.

This clonotype is labeled as medium-sized (0.01 to 0.1%). The chain recombines TRBV7-9 with TRBJ1-2, with TRBD1 matching 7 bases. CDR1 is SEHNR, CDR2 FQNEAQ, per germline (reference sequence). V was clipped by 0 bases and J by 7 bases; unmatched bases: 14. The CDR3 totals 17 residues. Here the CDR3 DNA reads TGTGCCAGCAGCTTAGCTAATCCGGGACAGACCTCCGGTGGCTACACCTTC. Amino acid sequence: CASSLANPGQTSGGYTF.

This clonotype rates as medium-sized. The CDR3 DNA reads as TGCAGCGTTCCTATATCAATTCGGGATGGCTACACCTTC. Protein sequence: CSVPISIRDGYTF. The rearrangement joins TRBV29-1 to TRBJ1-2; no firm D call. The V end was cut by 5 bases, the J end by 6 bases, with 16 bases between. Germline V gives CDR1 SQVTM, CDR2 ANQGSEA. This CDR3 spans 13 amino acids.

This chain joins TRBV28 and TRBJ2-7; 8 bases are shared with TRBD1. Per germline, CDR1 MDHEN and CDR2 SYDVKM. The CDR3 length is 16 residues. V lost 4 bases to trimming and J lost 2 bases; unmatched junction nucleotides: 10. CDR3 sequence reads: CASSSGQGWIPYEQYV. DNA of the CDR3: TGTGCCAGCAGTTCAGGACAGGGCTGGATACCCTACGAGCAGTACGTC.

This clonotype is labeled as medium-sized. V usage is TRBV7-2 and J usage is TRBJ2-1; weak D call: TRBD2 (7 bases). Germline V gene lookup returns CDR1 SGHTA and CDR2 FQGNSA. V was trimmed by 6 bases and J by 8 bases, leaving 17 bases between them. The CDR3 has 14 residues. The CDR3 spells CASSRGGGRDEQFF. Written as DNA, the CDR3 is TGTGCCAGCAGTAGGGGGGGCGGACGGGATGAGCAGTTCTTC.

Worth noting for this clonotype: A much larger clone lies a single base off, so this may be a read error. The chain combines TRBV6-6 with TRBJ2-1; a possible D gene is TRBD2 (5 bases). CDR3 size: 16 residues. The germline V and J ends were trimmed by 5 bases and 4 bases, with 18 bases remaining between them. Germline V gene sequence: CDR1 MNHNY, CDR2 SVGAGI (reference sequence). The CDR3 DNA reads TGTGCCAGCAGTCCCCAAGACGCGGGTCAGTACAATGAGCAGTTCTTC. Protein product: CASSPQDAGQYNEQFF.

The CDR3 DNA is TGTGCCAGCAGTCTAAAGACAGGGAGACACACTGAAGCTTTCTTT. Protein: CASSLKTGRHTEAFF. The chain couples TRBV12-3 or TRBV12-4 to TRBJ1-1; 7 bases are shared with TRBD1. The CDR3 spans 15 residues. After removal of 5 bases from V and 3 bases from J, the junction contained 9 bases not matched to a gene.

Only a few counts were recorded for this clonotype. V and J are TRBV27 and TRBJ1-6; 7 bases line up with TRBD1. Germline V CDR1 and CDR2: MNHEY, SMNVEV (reference sequence). V shed 4 bases, J shed 7 bases, and the junction held 7 bases outside the gene matches. This CDR3 has 15 residues. The CDR3 DNA is TGTGCCAGCAGTTACGGACAGGCCGGCAATTCACCCCTCCACTTT. Amino acids: CASSYGQAGNSPLHF.